This is a list of T cell receptor beta chains from one sample in a study of shared clonotypes between healthy human individuals. TCRdb's table, derived via immunoSEQ multiplex PCR, lists solely in-frame clones and lacks some. The sample consists of about 1.5 million clones, roughly 98% of them appearing once. Material for sequencing was naive CD4+ T cells sorted from blood. The receptors were gathered from a man aged 25-40 years in good health. CDR3s include the opening cysteine and the closing phenylalanine or tryptophan. Fields, in order: clone size, V gene, J gene, D gene, CDR3 protein, CDR3 DNA. D genes are given only for firm matches. Clone size, where shown, is once, few, many, or a class for clones that have expanded.

>.|TRBV18|TRBJ1-5|.
CASSSQHTSEPQHF
TGTGCCAGCTCATCACAGCACACCAGCGAGCCCCAGCATTTT
>.|TRBV5-1|TRBJ2-5|TRBD1
CASSQGVQETQYF
TGCGCCAGCAGCCAGGGGGTCCAAGAGACCCAGTACTTC
>.|TRBV27|TRBJ1-5|.
CASSFGVHSNQPQHF
TGTGCCAGCAGTTTCGGGGTACATAGCAATCAGCCCCAGCATTTT
>once|TRBV11-2|TRBJ2-7|TRBD2
CASSFLAGGVYEQYF
TGTGCCAGCAGCTTTCTAGCGGGAGGCGTCTACGAGCAGTACTTC
>.|TRBV15|TRBJ2-2|.
CATTKEVGLNTGELFF
TGTGCCACCACCAAGGAGGTGGGGCTGAACACCGGGGAGCTGTTTTTT
>.|TRBV5-1|TRBJ2-5|.
CASSITSSETQYF
TGCGCCAGCAGCATTACTAGTTCGGAGACCCAGTACTTC
>.|TRBV4-1|TRBJ2-5|.
CASSFAVAVGETQYF
TGCGCCAGCAGCTTCGCTGTAGCGGTTGGGGAGACCCAGTACTTC
>.|TRBV5-1|TRBJ2-7|TRBD1
CASSRTGGTDEQYF
TGCGCCAGCAGCCGGACAGGAGGTACGGACGAGCAGTACTTC
>.|TRBV5-1|TRBJ2-2|TRBD1
CASSANDRVVNTGELFF
TGCGCCAGCAGCGCTAATGACAGGGTCGTGAACACCGGGGAGCTGTTTTTT
>.|TRBV7-3|TRBJ2-2|.
CASSFLSTTSGGELFF
TGTGCCAGCAGCTTTCTCTCGACAACCTCTGGAGGGGAGCTGTTTTTT
>.|TRBV19|TRBJ2-2|TRBD2
CASSYLAARSGELFF
TGTGCCAGTAGCTACCTAGCGGCGAGATCCGGGGAGCTGTTTTTT
>.|TRBV11-2|TRBJ2-1|.
CASSLESGSEQFF
TGTGCCAGCAGCTTAGAATCAGGGAGTGAGCAGTTCTTC
>.|TRBV5-1|TRBJ1-4|.
CASSLGTLEEKLFF
TGCGCCAGCAGCTTGGGAACGCTAGAAGAAAAACTGTTTTTT
>.|TRBV4-3|TRBJ2-2|TRBD2
CASSQKVLALPGELFF
TGCGCCAGCAGCCAAAAGGTACTAGCGCTTCCCGGGGAGCTGTTTTTT
>.|TRBV30|TRBJ1-2|.
CAWSPTGSYTF
TGTGCCTGGAGTCCCACTGGGTCCTACACCTTC
>.|TRBV5-6|TRBJ2-7|TRBD1
CASSSDRVYEQYF
TGTGCCAGCAGCTCTGACAGGGTCTACGAGCAGTACTTC
>.|TRBV28|TRBJ2-1|TRBD2
CASRAGVPRSNEQFF
TGTGCCAGCAGGGCGGGAGTCCCGCGTAGCAATGAGCAGTTCTTC
>.|TRBV5-1|TRBJ1-4|.
CASRTSQDHEKLFF
TGCGCCAGCAGAACCTCCCAGGATCACGAAAAACTGTTTTTT
>.|TRBV18|TRBJ2-5|TRBD1
CASSPLGTGAQETQYF
TGTGCCAGCTCACCACTCGGGACAGGGGCCCAAGAGACCCAGTACTTC
>.|TRBV18|TRBJ2-1|TRBD2
CASSPRLAGLSYNEQFF
TGTGCCAGCTCACCACGACTAGCGGGACTCTCCTACAATGAGCAGTTCTTC
>.|TRBV18|TRBJ2-1|.
CASSPPPGTHEQFF
TGTGCCAGCTCACCCCCCCCGGGTACCCATGAGCAGTTCTTC
>.|TRBV6-6|TRBJ2-1|.
CASKQEGQPGFNEQFF
TGTGCCAGCAAGCAGGAGGGCCAACCCGGCTTCAATGAGCAGTTCTTC
>.|TRBV28|TRBJ2-7|.
CASRSGLTYEQYF
TGTGCCAGCAGGTCCGGACTTACCTACGAGCAGTACTTC